The 31 T cell receptor beta chains presented below share a single source sample, sequenced in a study of radiation and T cells in renal cell carcinoma. Only in-frame clones appear in the TCRdb table, and some are missing; sequencing was by immunoSEQ multiplex PCR. The table has some 95,000 clones, 75% to 90% seen once. As to time point: baseline pretreatment blood. As for treatment: 15 Gy SBRT to primary tumor, nephrectomy 4 weeks later. The sample here was blood, taken from a patient whose treatment included radiotherapy and nephrectomy. The receptors stem from a man in his fifties or sixties with renal cell carcinoma.

J is TRBJ2-1 and V is TRBV19; TRBD2 aligns across 7 bases. This CDR3 has 15 amino acids. V was pared by 4 bases and J by 1 base, with 4 bases of the junction left unmatched. Looked up from germline, CDR1 is LNHDA and CDR2 is SQIVND (reference sequence). CDR3 DNA: TGTGCCAGTAGTACTGCTAGCGGATCCTACAATGAGCAGTTCTTC. Its protein is CASSTASGSYNEQFF.

V usage is TRBV6-1 and J usage is TRBJ2-1; TRBD2 is a possible D gene (6 bases). This CDR3 is 16 amino acids long. The germline V gene has CDR1 MNHNS and CDR2 SASEGT. V lost 3 bases, J lost 3 bases, and 15 bases lay in between. As DNA, the CDR3 is TGTGCCAGCAGTGAGAACCTAGCGCCCGACTACAATGAGCAGTTCTTC. Its translation: CASSENLAPDYNEQFF.

V is TRBV6-1 and J is TRBJ2-5; D is possibly TRBD1 (5 bases). The germline CDR1 and CDR2 sequences are MNHNS and SASEGT. Trimming removed 7 bases at V and 1 base at J, with 16 bases between. The CDR3 has 15 residues. The CDR3 reads CASTLNPQAQETQYF. Written as DNA, the CDR3 is TGTGCCAGCACCCTGAACCCACAGGCCCAAGAGACCCAGTACTTC.

The CDR3: CASSVPRQGTGELFF. In nucleotides, the CDR3 is TGCGCCAGCAGCGTCCCACGACAGGGCACCGGGGAGCTGTTTTTT. This chain connects TRBV5-1 to TRBJ2-2; 7 bases match TRBD1. Looked up from germline, CDR1 is SGHRS and CDR2 is YFSETQ. Trimming cost V 4 bases and J 4 bases; bases outside gene matches: 7. The CDR3 has 15 amino acids.

The rearrangement links TRBV7-9 to TRBJ2-4; D uncertain. Germline assignment: CDR1 SEHNR and CDR2 FQNEAQ (reference sequence). This CDR3 is 17 amino acids long. V was pared by 1 base and J by 0 bases, with 13 bases between. The CDR3 region is CASSLVSGFLAKNIQYF. CDR3 nucleotides: TGTGCCAGCAGCTTAGTATCTGGTTTTCTAGCCAAAAACATTCAGTACTTC. The whole variable domain, filled in from reference TRBV7-9 and TRBJ2-4, reads DTGVSQNPRHKITKRGQNVTFRCDPISEHNRLYWYRQTLGQGPEFLTYFQNEAQLEKSRLLSDRFSAERPKGSFSTLEIQRTEQGDSAMYLCASSLVSGFLAKNIQYFGAGTRLSVL.

In this sample, this clone turned up once. The J gene is TRBJ2-2, the V gene TRBV18; 8 bases map to TRBD1. CDR1 KGHSH and CDR2 LQKENI come from the germline V gene. The CDR3 is made up of 15 amino acids. The V and J ends lost 5 bases and 4 bases, in that order; junction bases with no gene match: 6. The CDR3 DNA follows: TGTGCCAGCTCAGCTTGGACAGGGCGCACCGGGGAGCTGTTTTTT. The encoded protein is CASSAWTGRTGELFF.

CDR3 sequence reads: CASSLSGQGFGWSGDNEQFF. CDR3 bases: TGTGCCAGCAGTTTATCGGGACAGGGGTTCGGGTGGTCGGGTGACAATGAGCAGTTCTTC. The chain uses TRBV27 and TRBJ2-1; 10 positions agree with TRBD1. J lost 5 bases, V lost 0 bases, and 16 bases had no gene match. From germline, CDR1 is MNHEY and CDR2 SMNVEV (reference sequence). This CDR3 comprises 20 residues.

The chain couples TRBV7-9 to TRBJ1-1; D gene uncertain. The CDR3 sequence is 16 residues long. Germline V lookup: CDR1 SEHNR, CDR2 FQNEAQ (reference sequence). V was cut by 7 bases and J by 1 base, with 19 bases left in between. CDR3 sequence reads: CASTLLGGPANTEAFF. The CDR3 coding sequence is TGTGCCAGCACCCTCCTGGGTGGGCCGGCGAACACTGAAGCTTTCTTT.

The rearrangement joins TRBV7-3 to TRBJ2-3; D is possibly TRBD1 (6 bases). Trimming removed 5 bases from V and 6 bases from J, with 15 bases in between. Germline values: CDR1 SGHTA, CDR2 FQGTGA. The CDR3 is 14 amino acids. CDR3 protein: CASSRNRESDTQYF. CDR3 coding DNA: TGTGCCAGCAGCCGCAACAGGGAGTCGGATACGCAGTATTTT.

Written as DNA, the CDR3 is TGTGCCAGCAGTGGACAGGGTAATGAGCAGTTCTTC. This sequence encodes CASSGQGNEQFF. This chain joins TRBV2 and TRBJ2-1; 7 nucleotides match TRBD1. Trimming took 4 bases from V and 7 from J; bases not matched to a gene: 1. This CDR3 has 12 amino acids. CDR1 is SNHLY and CDR2 is FYNNEI in the germline V gene.

The J gene is TRBJ2-6, the V gene TRBV27, with 10 bases fitting TRBD2. The CDR3 length is 17 residues. The V and J ends lost 4 bases and 2 bases, in that order; junction bases with no gene match: 5. Germline CDR1 reads MNHEY; CDR2 reads SMNVEV (reference sequence). Here the CDR3 reads CASSYTSGVAGANVLTF. Written as DNA, the CDR3 is TGTGCCAGCAGTTATACTAGCGGGGTAGCTGGGGCCAACGTCCTGACTTTC.

The V and J genes are TRBV4-1 and TRBJ1-1; tentative D call: TRBD1 (5 bases). There are 17 residues in the CDR3. CDR1 is MGHRA and CDR2 is YSYEKL in the germline V gene. V was clipped by 4 bases and J by 5 bases, with 23 bases between them. CDR3 sequence (DNA): TGCGCCAGCAGCCCGCCTTACGGACGCCAGGGAGGAACTGAAGCTTTCTTT. This encodes CASSPPYGRQGGTEAFF.

This chain joins TRBV7-3 and TRBJ2-1, with D possibly matching TRBD2 (6 bases). V lost 2 bases and J 15 bases, leaving 23 bases between the germline ends. Germline CDR1 is SGHTA and CDR2 is FQGTGA. The CDR3 covers 15 residues. CDR3 protein: CASSLGGGGGEDRFF. CDR3 nucleotide sequence: TGTGCCAGCAGCTTAGGTGGAGGAGGAGGGGAAGATAGGTTCTTC.

In DNA, the CDR3 is TGTGCCTGGAGTGTCCAGGGGGCAGGAGAGCAGTACTTC. As protein: CAWSVQGAGEQYF. The chain links TRBV30 to TRBJ2-7; 8 positions match TRBD1. CDR3 length equals 13 residues. Germline V gene sequence: CDR1 GTSNPN, CDR2 SVGIG (reference sequence). V was pared by 0 bases and J by 7 bases, with 5 bases of the junction left unmatched.

The chain combines TRBV6-5 with TRBJ2-6; possibly TRBD1 for D (5 bases). V was clipped by 2 bases and J by 1 base, with 6 bases between them. The CDR3 is 15 residues long. Germline CDR1 reads MNHEY; CDR2 reads SVGAGI. CDR3 region: CASSYAGSGANVLTF. The CDR3, as DNA: TGTGCCAGCAGTTACGCAGGGTCTGGGGCCAACGTCCTGACTTTC.

This clone was found a few times. Other DNA sequences from this sample encode an identical CDR3 as well. The V call is TRBV5-1, the J call TRBJ2-7, with D perhaps matching TRBD1 (5 bases). Germline CDR1 is SGHRS and CDR2 is YFSETQ. This CDR3 is built from 13 residues. V was trimmed by 1 base and J by 2 bases, leaving 7 bases between them. CDR3 coding DNA: TGCGCCAGCAGCTTGCAGGGTGCCTACGAGCAGTACTTC. Its protein is CASSLQGAYEQYF.

This chain connects TRBV28 to TRBJ1-1, with no clear D. Germline V gene sequence: CDR1 MDHEN, CDR2 SYDVKM. The CDR3 contains 12 residues. Trimming pared 5 bases from V and 10 bases from J, leaving 14 bases between. The CDR3, as DNA: TGTGCCAGCAGTGACGGTCGGTTGGGAGCTTTCTTT. Amino acids: CASSDGRLGAFF.

Turning to this clone: Its ends do not fully match the called genes, so a read error is possible. The same CDR3 is also encoded by other DNA sequences in this sample. The chain joins TRBV15 to TRBJ2-5, with D possibly TRBD1 on 6 matching bases. There are 13 residues in the CDR3. Per germline, CDR1 LNHNV and CDR2 YYDKDF (reference sequence). CDR3 residues: CATSRDRTETQYF. For the CDR3, the DNA is TGTGCCACCAGTAGAGACAGGACGGAGACCCAGTACTTC.

The rearrangement uses TRBV7-3 and TRBJ2-7; D not resolved. This CDR3 is built from 16 residues. V was shortened by 4 bases and J by 3 bases, with 19 bases between the two germline ends. Looked up from germline, CDR1 is SGHTA and CDR2 is FQGTGA. The CDR3 sequence: CASSSYSLTTDYEQYF. The CDR3 nucleotides are TGTGCCAGCAGCTCGTACAGCCTTACTACTGACTACGAGCAGTACTTC.

This chain connects TRBV18 to TRBJ1-2; tentatively, D is TRBD1 (5 bases). The V end lost 1 base, the J end lost 4 bases, and 13 bases lay between the germline ends. Germline CDR1 is KGHSH and CDR2 is LQKENI. The CDR3 spans 15 residues. Written as DNA, the CDR3 is TGTGCCAGCTCACCACGGGACGGAGGCAGCTATGGCTACACCTTC. It is translated as CASSPRDGGSYGYTF.

This clone has just a few counts. The rearrangement uses TRBV7-4 and TRBJ1-5; D call uncertain. The CDR3 sequence is 13 residues long. Germline lookup yields CDR1 SGHVT and CDR2 SQSDAQ. The ends were cut back, 5 bases at V and 1 base at J, with 6 bases in the middle. CDR3 in amino acids: CASSLPSNQPQHF. The CDR3 DNA reads TGTGCCAGCAGCCTCCCGAGCAATCAGCCCCAGCATTTT.

The chain joins TRBV5-1 to TRBJ2-7; 9 nucleotides match TRBD2. This CDR3 has 15 amino acids. Germline lookup yields CDR1 SGHRS and CDR2 YFSETQ. The J segment lost 2 bases and the V segment lost 4 bases, leaving 7 bases of the junction unmatched. This CDR3 reads CASSPAPSGAYEQYF. In nucleotides, the CDR3 is TGCGCCAGCAGCCCCGCCCCTAGCGGGGCCTACGAGCAGTACTTC.

The chain is built from TRBV15 and TRBJ2-3; perhaps TRBD2 as D (6 bases). The CDR3 covers 14 residues. Trimming took off 1 base at V and 2 bases at J, with 7 bases between the two ends. Germline values: CDR1 LNHNV, CDR2 YYDKDF (reference sequence). The CDR3 nucleotides are TGTGCCACCAGCAGAGGGGGGGACACAGATACGCAGTATTTT. Residues: CATSRGGDTDTQYF.

Only one count was recorded for this clone. Written as DNA, the CDR3 is TGTGCCATCAGTGAGTTAGGGGACGAGCAGTACTTC. Translating gives CAISELGDEQYF. The rearrangement joins TRBV10-3 to TRBJ2-7, with D possibly being TRBD1 (5 bases). V dropped 1 base and J dropped 5 bases, with 6 bases sitting between them. The germline V gene encodes CDR1 ENHRY and CDR2 SYGVKD. The CDR3 spans 12 residues.

The V call is TRBV5-4, the J call TRBJ2-3, with D unclear. V was shortened by 9 bases and J by 0 bases, with 20 bases between the two germline ends. This CDR3 has 16 residues. The germline V gene has CDR1 SGHNT and CDR2 YYREEE (reference sequence). The CDR3 reads CATHDGRSTSTDTQYF. CDR3 sequence (DNA): TGTGCCACCCACGATGGTCGTAGCACTAGCACAGATACGCAGTATTTT.

V gene TRBV9 combines with J gene TRBJ2-3; the D is unclear. Trimming cost V 4 bases and J 6 bases, with 15 bases left between them. This CDR3 comprises 14 residues. The germline V gene encodes CDR1 SGDLS and CDR2 YYNGEE. The CDR3 loop reads CASSSRPGSDTQYF. CDR3 sequence (DNA): TGTGCCAGCAGCTCTCGACCGGGTAGCGATACGCAGTATTTT.

This chain links TRBV4-1 with TRBJ2-7, with D possibly called TRBD1 or TRBD2 (5 bases each). Germline V gene lookup returns CDR1 MGHRA and CDR2 YSYEKL. The V gene lost 4 bases and the J gene lost 4 bases, with 17 bases spanning the gap. The CDR3 covers 15 residues. The CDR3 sequence is CASSRARDPGYEQYF. CDR3 in DNA: TGCGCCAGCAGCCGCGCCCGGGACCCGGGATACGAGCAGTACTTC.

This clone has just a few counts. The genes are TRBV7-2 and TRBJ1-1; no clear D gene. CDR1 is SGHTA and CDR2 is FQGNSA in the germline V gene. The V end was cut by 1 base, the J end by 9 bases, with 12 bases between. This CDR3 region has 13 residues. The CDR3 spells CASSLDPTFQAFF. The CDR3, as DNA: TGTGCCAGCAGCTTAGATCCTACCTTCCAAGCTTTCTTT.

V is TRBV27 and J is TRBJ2-3; weak D call: TRBD2 (5 bases). Germline assignment: CDR1 MNHEY and CDR2 SMNVEV (reference sequence). This CDR3 has 12 amino acids. The germline V and J ends were trimmed by 3 bases and 10 bases, with 11 bases remaining between them. CDR3 nucleotides: TGTGCCAGCAGTTTCGACGGGGAACCGCAGTATTTT. Protein: CASSFDGEPQYF.

This chain connects TRBV5-1 to TRBJ1-5; possibly TRBD1 for D (6 bases). The CDR3 is 14 residues long. V was cut by 4 bases and J by 11 bases, with 19 bases left in between. Germline lookup yields CDR1 SGHRS and CDR2 YFSETQ. CDR3 residues: CASSPRGGSSAQHF. The CDR3 DNA follows: TGCGCCAGCAGCCCCAGGGGTGGGTCATCGGCCCAGCATTTT.

This clone occurred a few times. This sequence joins TRBV11-2 and TRBJ2-7; 11 nucleotides match TRBD2. Germline CDR1 SGHAT, CDR2 FQNNGV. V trimming: 5 bases; J trimming: 4 bases; junction bases outside the gene matches: 4. This CDR3 region has 14 residues. The CDR3 region is CASSHWTSGYEQYF. Written as DNA, the CDR3 is TGTGCCAGCAGCCATTGGACTAGCGGGTACGAGCAGTACTTC. The variable domain in full, with the rest retrieved from reference TRBV11-2 and TRBJ2-7, is EAGVAQSPRYKIIEKRQSVAFWCNPISGHATLYWYQQILGQGPKLLIQFQNNGVVDDSQLPKDRFSAERLKGVDSTLKIQPAKLEDSAVYLCASSHWTSGYEQYFGPGTRLTVT.